These 27 T cell receptor beta chains share one sample of origin, sequenced in a study of CD8 T cells in Susac syndrome (dated by TCRdb to about 2019). Preparation of the library involved the immunoSEQ multiplex PCR assay. RNA was extracted using the RNeasy kit, and roughly 0.45 to 1 microgram was reverse transcribed with random hexamers. In TCRdb, the public reads were trimmed at Q25 with fastp and aligned with MiXCR, with productive beta chains retained. One record per CDR3 amino acid sequence lists the most common genes and DNA. The sample includes about 210,000 distinct CDR3 sequences, with about 94% observed a single time. The ten largest clones add up to roughly 0.14% of the sample. Source material: CD4+ T cells from PBMCs. The receptors here all came from a human donor with Susac syndrome.

This clonotype was counted a single time. The chain is built from TRBV4-1 and TRBJ2-7; D remains unclear. Looked up from germline, CDR1 is MGHRA and CDR2 is YSYEKL. This CDR3 region has 13 residues. Trimming took 2 bases from V and 7 from J, leaving 12 bases between them. DNA of the CDR3: TGCGCCAGCAGCCAAAGGGCGGTCTCTGAGCAGTACTTC. This gives the protein CASSQRAVSEQYF.

The chain joins TRBV19 to TRBJ1-1, with D possibly matching TRBD1 (5 bases). Germline values: CDR1 LNHDA, CDR2 SQIVND (reference sequence). The CDR3 sequence is 13 residues long. V lost 3 bases and J lost 6, with 11 bases in between. The chain's CDR3 is CASSIRGTPEAFF. The CDR3 nucleotides read TGTGCCAGTAGTATCCGGGGGACCCCTGAAGCTTTCTTT.

This clonotype was recorded only once. The V and J genes are TRBV7-9 and TRBJ2-4; D is perhaps TRBD1 (5 bases). Germline CDR1 reads SEHNR; CDR2 reads FQNEAQ (reference sequence). V was trimmed by 0 bases and J by 8 bases, leaving 8 bases between them. This CDR3 has 13 residues. Here the CDR3 DNA reads TGTGCCAGCAGCTTAGCCAGGGCGGACATTCAGTACTTC. The encoded protein is CASSLARADIQYF. The variable domain in full, with the rest retrieved from reference TRBV7-9 and TRBJ2-4, is DTGVSQNPRHKITKRGQNVTFRCDPISEHNRLYWYRQTLGQGPEFLTYFQNEAQLEKSRLLSDRFSAERPKGSFSTLEIQRTEQGDSAMYLCASSLARADIQYFGAGTRLSVL.

The chain uses TRBV29-1 and TRBJ2-1; unclear D gene. Germline V gene lookup returns CDR1 SQVTM and CDR2 ANQGSEA. The V and J ends lost 3 bases and 6 bases respectively, with 18 bases between them. The CDR3 length is 15 residues. The chain's CDR3 is CSVDPKRLGGNEQFF. The CDR3 coding sequence is TGCAGCGTTGACCCTAAGCGCCTCGGTGGCAATGAGCAGTTCTTC.

The chain recombines TRBV4-3 with TRBJ1-2, with D unclear. Germline CDR1 is LGHNA and CDR2 is YSLEER. Trimming cost V 4 bases and J 4 bases, with 13 bases left between them. There are 14 residues in the CDR3. CDR3 sequence: CASSPTDTSYGYTF. The CDR3 bases are TGCGCCAGCAGCCCCACCGACACCTCCTATGGCTACACCTTC.

The rearrangement uses TRBV29-1 and TRBJ2-7; 10 nucleotides agree with TRBD1. Germline values: CDR1 SQVTM, CDR2 ANQGSEA. V gave up 0 bases and J gave up 3 bases; unmatched junction bases: 5. The CDR3 spans 15 residues. The CDR3 spells CSVEDQDRGGYEQYF. Here the CDR3 DNA reads TGCAGCGTTGAAGATCAGGACAGGGGGGGCTACGAGCAGTACTTC.

The J gene is TRBJ1-6, the V gene TRBV9, with D possibly TRBD1 on 5 matching bases. The CDR3 consists of 15 residues. The V gene lost 3 bases and the J gene lost 11 bases, with 18 bases spanning the gap. The germline V gene has CDR1 SGDLS and CDR2 YYNGEE. The chain's CDR3 is CASSGSAGTEAPLHF. As DNA, the CDR3 is TGTGCCAGCAGCGGCTCGGCGGGGACGGAGGCACCCCTCCACTTT.

This clonotype was seen just once. The chain recombines TRBV12-3 or TRBV12-4 with TRBJ2-3, with TRBD1 matching over 9 bases. This CDR3 contains 18 residues. J lost 2 bases, V lost 4 bases, and 13 bases had no gene match. The CDR3 bases are TGTGCCAGCAGTTCCTCCGATCCGGGACAGGGTATCACAGATACGCAGTATTTT. Amino acids: CASSSSDPGQGITDTQYF.

This chain uses TRBV5-8 with TRBJ1-6, with D uncertain. Germline CDR1 and CDR2: SGHTS and YDEGEE. The CDR3 is 15 residues long. Trimming removed 0 bases at V and 5 bases at J, with 9 bases between. This chain's CDR3 is CASSLDRMDNSPLHF. The CDR3 region has the DNA TGTGCCAGCAGCTTGGATCGGATGGATAATTCACCCCTCCACTTT.

The chain is built from TRBV7-2 and TRBJ1-2; D unclear. Germline loops: CDR1 SGHTA, CDR2 FQGNSA. The CDR3 covers 13 residues. Trimming pared 6 bases from V and 4 bases from J, leaving 12 bases between. The CDR3 reads CASRLAPVYGYTF. CDR3 DNA sequence: TGTGCCAGCAGACTGGCCCCAGTCTATGGCTACACCTTC.

The chain couples TRBV20-1 to TRBJ2-5; 10 nucleotides match TRBD2. Per germline, CDR1 DFQATT and CDR2 SNEGSKA (reference sequence). V dropped 3 bases and J dropped 4; count of bases not matched to a gene: 11. This CDR3 is 16 amino acids long. In DNA form, the CDR3 reads TGCAGTGCTAGCTTTAGCGGGGGGACCCACCGAGAGACCCAGTACTTC. Protein product: CSASFSGGTHRETQYF.

This clonotype has a single count. The rearrangement joins TRBV10-3 to TRBJ2-5, with 12 bases fitting TRBD1. The V gene's germline CDR1 is ENHRY and CDR2 SYGVKD. V lost 6 bases and J lost 5; bases outside the gene matches: 7. The CDR3 is made up of 15 amino acids. The CDR3 reads CAIRPGQGARETQYF. In DNA, the CDR3 is TGTGCCATCAGACCGGGACAGGGGGCCAGGGAGACCCAGTACTTC.

The J gene is TRBJ2-1, the V gene TRBV20-1, with D unresolved. CDR3 length equals 12 residues. The germline V and J ends were trimmed by 6 bases and 7 bases, with 13 bases remaining between them. In germline, CDR1 is DFQATT, CDR2 SNEGSKA (reference sequence). CDR3 DNA: TGCAGTGCAGAGAGCACAAGGAATGAGCAGTTCTTC. Its protein product is CSAESTRNEQFF.

The chain employs TRBV30 and TRBJ2-2; the D is unclear. The ends were cut back, 0 bases at V and 6 bases at J, with 5 bases in the middle. Germline values: CDR1 GTSNPN, CDR2 SVGIG (reference sequence). The CDR3 is 12 amino acids. Written as DNA, the CDR3 is TGTGCCTGGAGTGTAGGTTCCGGGGAGCTGTTTTTT. This translates into CAWSVGSGELFF. Full variable domain (remainder filled in from reference TRBV30 and TRBJ2-2): SQTIHQWPATLVQPVGSPLSLECTVEGTSNPNLYWYRQAAGRGLQLLFYSVGIGQISSEVPQNLSASRPQDRQFILSSKKLLLSDSGFYLCAWSVGSGELFFGEGSRLTVL.

The chain links TRBV4-2 to TRBJ1-4, with 8 bases aligning to TRBD1. The CDR3 has 16 residues. CDR1 and CDR2 (germline): LGHNA, YNFKEQ. The trim removed 5 bases at V and 8 bases at J, leaving 13 bases unmatched. The CDR3, as DNA: TGTGCCAGCAGCGAACAAATCGAGACAGGGGACGAAAAACTGTTTTTT. It codes for CASSEQIETGDEKLFF.

The rearrangement links TRBV25-1 to TRBJ2-7; D gene uncertain. V was clipped by 4 bases and J by 4 bases, with 8 bases between them. The CDR3 extends over 12 amino acids. Germline loops: CDR1 MGHDK, CDR2 SYGVNS. CDR3 residues: CASSGSPYEQYF. The CDR3, as DNA: TGTGCCAGCAGTGGTTCTCCATACGAGCAGTACTTC.

V gene TRBV12-3 or TRBV12-4 combines with J gene TRBJ1-1; D is possibly TRBD1 (6 bases). Trimming cost V 5 bases and J 5 bases, with 18 bases left between them. This CDR3 has 15 amino acids. The CDR3 sequence is CASSPADRGRTEAFF. The DNA for the CDR3 is TGTGCCAGCAGTCCGGCGGACAGAGGGAGGACTGAAGCTTTCTTT.

The rearrangement uses TRBV20-1 and TRBJ2-2, with D maybe TRBD2 (6 bases). The CDR3 loop spans 13 amino acids. The V gene lost 6 bases and the J gene lost 7 bases, with 15 bases spanning the gap. The germline V gene encodes CDR1 DFQATT and CDR2 SNEGSKA (reference sequence). The chain's CDR3 is CSAPPEGNGELFF. CDR3 bases: TGCAGTGCACCTCCGGAGGGGAACGGGGAGCTGTTTTTT.

This chain connects TRBV7-9 to TRBJ2-1; D uncertain. Trimming shortened V by 5 bases and J by 8 bases, and 22 bases separated the two germline ends. Germline CDR1 is SEHNR and CDR2 is FQNEAQ (reference sequence). This CDR3 is 16 amino acids long. Here the CDR3 DNA reads TGTGCCAGCAGCGTTAGAGGCCACCCGACGGACGATGAGCAGTTCTTC. This encodes CASSVRGHPTDDEQFF. The variable domain in full, completed from reference TRBV7-9 and TRBJ2-1, reads DTGVSQNPRHKITKRGQNVTFRCDPISEHNRLYWYRQTLGQGPEFLTYFQNEAQLEKSRLLSDRFSAERPKGSFSTLEIQRTEQGDSAMYLCASSVRGHPTDDEQFFGPGTRLTVL.

The sample holds one count of this clonotype. V is TRBV5-6 and J is TRBJ2-5; D not certain. Looked up from germline, CDR1 is SGHDT and CDR2 is YYEEEE. Trimming removed 4 bases at V and 1 base at J, with 11 bases between. The CDR3 has 14 residues. The DNA of the CDR3 is TGTGCCAGCAGCCACTCCGGGTCCCAAGAGACCCAGTACTTC. Its translation is CASSHSGSQETQYF.

J is TRBJ1-4 and V is TRBV29-1, with D possibly TRBD1 on 6 matching bases. Per germline, CDR1 SQVTM and CDR2 ANQGSEA. V dropped 4 bases and J dropped 7 bases, with 13 bases sitting between them. The CDR3 is 13 amino acids. CDR3 residues: CSVGGGDVEKLFF. The CDR3 coding sequence is TGCAGCGTTGGAGGGGGGGATGTTGAAAAACTGTTTTTT.

This clonotype was picked up one time. The chain employs TRBV9 and TRBJ2-7, with D perhaps matching TRBD1 or TRBD2 (5 bases each). V was trimmed by 4 bases and J by 2 bases, leaving 13 bases between them. This CDR3 has 14 residues. Germline values: CDR1 SGDLS, CDR2 YYNGEE. The CDR3 sequence is CASSRGGRAYEQYF. CDR3 coding DNA: TGTGCCAGCAGCCGCGGAGGCAGGGCCTACGAGCAGTACTTC.

DNA of the CDR3: TGTGCCAGTAGCCCTAGCGGGGGGCCTCACACAGATACGCAGTATTTT. Translated, it gives CASSPSGGPHTDTQYF. The chain employs TRBV19 and TRBJ2-3, with 11 bases identical to TRBD2. The germline gives CDR1 LNHDA, CDR2 SQIVND (reference sequence). This CDR3 spans 16 amino acids. Trimming removed 6 bases from V and 2 bases from J; junction bases left unmatched: 7.

The chain recombines TRBV3-1 with TRBJ2-5, with D maybe TRBD2 (7 bases). V was pared by 1 base and J by 4 bases, with 16 bases between. Germline V gene lookup returns CDR1 LGHDT and CDR2 YNNKEL (reference sequence). The CDR3 length is 16 residues. This chain's CDR3 is CASSQVGGGGGETQYF. The CDR3 DNA reads as TGTGCCAGCAGCCAAGTCGGGGGCGGGGGAGGAGAGACCCAGTACTTC.

The gene calls are TRBV25-1 and TRBJ2-5; TRBD1 agrees at 7 bases. Germline V gene lookup returns CDR1 MGHDK and CDR2 SYGVNS. V shed 2 bases and J 3 bases; nucleotides not matched to a gene: 6. This CDR3 comprises 15 residues. CDR3 amino acids: CASSEEGTAKETQYF. As DNA, the CDR3 is TGTGCCAGCAGTGAAGAGGGGACAGCCAAAGAGACCCAGTACTTC.

In its sample, this clonotype was seen once. This sequence joins TRBV28 and TRBJ2-6; no definite D call. CDR1 MDHEN and CDR2 SYDVKM come from the germline V gene. The CDR3 contains 15 residues. The V gene lost 5 bases and the J gene lost 0 bases, with 8 bases spanning the gap. CDR3 coding DNA: TGTGCCAGCAGTGCGTCTGGCTCTGGGGCCAACGTCCTGACTTTC. It codes for CASSASGSGANVLTF. Complete variable domain (other parts from reference TRBV28 and TRBJ2-6): DVKVTQSSRYLVKRTGEKVFLECVQDMDHENMFWYRQDPGLGLRLIYFSYDVKMKEKGDIPEGYSVSREKKERFSLILESASTNQTSMYLCASSASGSGANVLTFGAGSRLTVL.

The J gene is TRBJ2-7, the V gene TRBV28; a weak D match, TRBD2 (6 bases). The germline V and J ends were trimmed by 6 bases and 3 bases, with 9 bases remaining between them. The germline gives CDR1 MDHEN, CDR2 SYDVKM. This CDR3 region has 12 residues. The DNA for the CDR3 is TGTGCCAGCAGGTCGGGGGTCTACGAGCAGTACTTC. This translates into CASRSGVYEQYF.